Listed below are T cell receptor beta chains from one sample, sequenced in a study of shared clonotypes between healthy human individuals. Clones were sequenced by immunoSEQ multiplex PCR, and TCRdb holds only the in-frame ones, with some missing. The profile covers just over 2,000,000 clones, with about 95% appearing a single time and roughly 1% taken by the ten largest. The sample comprised naive CD8+ T cells sorted from blood. These receptors came from a man in his late teens or twenties in good health. Each CDR3 is given with its conserved first and last residue. The D gene is left open where the match is weak. Clone size is shown for a subset of rows, as once, few, many or a class of expanded clone.

clone_size: -; d_call: TRBD1; v_call: TRBV20-1; j_call: TRBJ2-7; cdr3_nt: TGCAGTGCTGGACAGGGAGGCGAGCAGTACTTC; cdr3_aa: CSAGQGGEQYF
clone_size: once; d_call: -; v_call: TRBV2; j_call: TRBJ1-3; cdr3_nt: TGTGCCAGCAGTGAGGACGGATGGGCTGGAAACACCATATATTTT; cdr3_aa: CASSEDGWAGNTIYF
clone_size: -; d_call: -; v_call: TRBV27; j_call: TRBJ2-1; cdr3_nt: TGTGCCAGCAGTTTAGCGGTCCCCGGTAGCTCCTACAATGAGCAGTTCTTC; cdr3_aa: CASSLAVPGSSYNEQFF
clone_size: -; d_call: -; v_call: TRBV4-3; j_call: TRBJ2-4; cdr3_nt: TGCGCCAGCAGCCAAGTTGAGAAGGGGGAGGACATTCAGTACTTC; cdr3_aa: CASSQVEKGEDIQYF
clone_size: -; d_call: -; v_call: TRBV30; j_call: TRBJ2-6; cdr3_nt: TGTGCCTGGGATGGTGGGGCCAACGTCCTGACTTTC; cdr3_aa: CAWDGGANVLTF
clone_size: -; d_call: -; v_call: TRBV28; j_call: TRBJ2-7; cdr3_nt: TGTGCCAGCAGTTTAAGGGGGGCCTACGAGCAGTACTTC; cdr3_aa: CASSLRGAYEQYF
clone_size: few; d_call: -; v_call: TRBV6-5; j_call: TRBJ2-3; cdr3_nt: TGTGCCAGCAGTTACTCGGGTGGCACAGATACGCAGTATTTT; cdr3_aa: CASSYSGGTDTQYF
clone_size: -; d_call: -; v_call: TRBV6-1; j_call: TRBJ2-5; cdr3_nt: TGTGCCAGCAGTGAATCCCTGTACCAAGAGACCCAGTACTTC; cdr3_aa: CASSESLYQETQYF
clone_size: -; d_call: -; v_call: TRBV29-1; j_call: TRBJ2-7; cdr3_nt: TGCAGCGGACGGGGGCCTCGACGTACCTCCTACGAGCAGTACTTC; cdr3_aa: CSGRGPRRTSYEQYF
clone_size: -; d_call: -; v_call: TRBV9; j_call: TRBJ2-1; cdr3_nt: TGTGCCAGCAGCGTAGGGACTACCAGTGAGCAGTTCTTC; cdr3_aa: CASSVGTTSEQFF
clone_size: -; d_call: -; v_call: TRBV6-1; j_call: TRBJ2-5; cdr3_nt: TGTGCCATCCCAGACAGACAAGAGACCCAGTACTTC; cdr3_aa: CAIPDRQETQYF
clone_size: -; d_call: -; v_call: TRBV7-9; j_call: TRBJ2-1; cdr3_nt: TGTGCCAGCAGCATTAGCGAGAACGAGGACAATGAGCAGTTCTTC; cdr3_aa: CASSISENEDNEQFF
clone_size: -; d_call: -; v_call: TRBV19; j_call: TRBJ1-1; cdr3_nt: TGTGCCAGTAGTATAGATCATTTTAAGGGGTACACTGAAGCTTTCTTT; cdr3_aa: CASSIDHFKGYTEAFF
clone_size: -; d_call: -; v_call: TRBV4-1; j_call: TRBJ2-3; cdr3_nt: TGCGCCAGCAGCCAAGGCCCCTTTGCGCAGTATTTT; cdr3_aa: CASSQGPFAQYF
clone_size: -; d_call: -; v_call: TRBV11-2; j_call: TRBJ1-4; cdr3_nt: TGTGCCAGCAGCTTAGAGCTTGAAAAACTGTTTTTT; cdr3_aa: CASSLELEKLFF
clone_size: -; d_call: -; v_call: TRBV7-9; j_call: TRBJ2-7; cdr3_nt: TGTGCCAGCAGCCCGTCCCTCGGGAACTACGAGCAGTACTTC; cdr3_aa: CASSPSLGNYEQYF
clone_size: -; d_call: -; v_call: TRBV4-3; j_call: TRBJ2-7; cdr3_nt: TGCGCCAGCAGCCAAGTACTGGGGAGGGGAAGTGGGGACAGTTCCTACGAGCAGTACTTC; cdr3_aa: CASSQVLGRGSGDSSYEQYF
clone_size: -; d_call: -; v_call: TRBV7-8; j_call: TRBJ1-6; cdr3_nt: TGTGCCAGCAGCACCCATGTGAGCTCCTATAATTCACCCCTCCACTTT; cdr3_aa: CASSTHVSSYNSPLHF
clone_size: -; d_call: -; v_call: TRBV6-5; j_call: TRBJ1-2; cdr3_nt: TGTGCCAGCAGTTACCCGGGCACCACAGGAATCTATGGCTACACCTTC; cdr3_aa: CASSYPGTTGIYGYTF
clone_size: -; d_call: -; v_call: TRBV15; j_call: TRBJ2-7; cdr3_nt: TGTGCCACCAGACCAACTTTAGGCGCGTCCTACGAGCAGTACTTC; cdr3_aa: CATRPTLGASYEQYF
clone_size: -; d_call: TRBD2; v_call: TRBV5-4; j_call: TRBJ2-1; cdr3_nt: TGTGCCAGCAGCGAGGGACTAGCGGTGCAGTTCTTC; cdr3_aa: CASSEGLAVQFF
clone_size: once; d_call: -; v_call: TRBV28; j_call: TRBJ2-2; cdr3_nt: TGTGCCAGCAGCCTAAGATTTGGGGAGCTGTTTTTT; cdr3_aa: CASSLRFGELFF
clone_size: few; d_call: TRBD1; v_call: TRBV7-6; j_call: TRBJ1-1; cdr3_nt: TGTGCCAGCATTGGACAGGGTAAGATGGAAGCTTTCTTT; cdr3_aa: CASIGQGKMEAFF